Below are 22 T cell receptor beta chains sequenced from a single sample in a study of patients and donors after allogeneic stem cell transplantation. TCRdb fed the RT-PCR reads into MiXCR, producing one record per CDR3 protein. The sample has some 960,000 distinct CDR3 sequences, over 15% seen once. The sequenced sample was blood, either unsorted or a sorted T cell fraction (not recorded which). Receptors were obtained from a human donor who was either an allogeneic HSCT recipient or a stem cell or donor lymphocyte infusion donor (not recorded which). It is not recorded whose cells these are; they may come from a transplant donor.

J is TRBJ2-5 and V is TRBV11-1; D is unresolved. This CDR3 has 17 residues. Germline assignment: CDR1 SGHAT and CDR2 FQDESV (reference sequence). The germline V and J ends were trimmed by 0 bases and 3 bases, with 17 bases remaining between them. The CDR3 region is CASSLAVRSRGEETQYF. For the CDR3, the DNA is TGTGCCAGCAGCTTAGCGGTGCGATCCCGAGGAGAAGAGACCCAGTACTTC. The full variable domain, rest sourced from reference TRBV11-1 and TRBJ2-5, is EAEVAQSPRYKITEKSQAVAFWCDPISGHATLYWYRQILGQGPELLVQFQDESVVDDSQLPKDRFSAERLKGVDSTLKIQPAELGDSAMYLCASSLAVRSRGEETQYFGPGTRLLVL.

V usage is TRBV28 and J usage is TRBJ1-2, with a weak D call TRBD1 (6 bases). V shed 6 bases and J shed 5 bases, with 22 bases lying between them. Looked up from germline, CDR1 is MDHEN and CDR2 is SYDVKM. This CDR3 contains 16 residues. The chain's CDR3 is CASSPTGGGLSYGYTF. DNA of the CDR3: TGTGCCAGCAGCCCAACCGGCGGGGGGCTTAGTTATGGCTACACCTTC.

Only a few counts were recorded for this clonotype. V usage is TRBV20-1 and J usage is TRBJ1-1; a weak D match, TRBD1 (5 bases). Germline V CDR1 and CDR2: DFQATT, SNEGSKA (reference sequence). This CDR3 is 13 amino acids long. The germline V and J ends were trimmed by 5 bases and 4 bases, with 14 bases remaining between them. The CDR3 loop is CSAQPPGSTEAFF. The CDR3 region has the DNA TGCAGTGCTCAACCTCCAGGGAGCACTGAAGCTTTCTTT.

There are a few counts of this clonotype. CDR3 coding DNA: TGTGCCTGGAGTGTGGGTAATTCCTACGAGCAGTACTTC. This sequence encodes CAWSVGNSYEQYF. The V and J genes are TRBV30 and TRBJ2-7, with D unresolved. Trimming left V 0 bases short and J 1 base short, with 7 bases between. The germline V gene encodes CDR1 GTSNPN and CDR2 SVGIG (reference sequence). The CDR3 extends over 13 amino acids. Full variable domain (remainder filled in from reference TRBV30 and TRBJ2-7): SQTIHQWPATLVQPVGSPLSLECTVEGTSNPNLYWYRQAAGRGLQLLFYSVGIGQISSEVPQNLSASRPQDRQFILSSKKLLLSDSGFYLCAWSVGNSYEQYFGPGTRLTVT.

This sequence joins TRBV7-2 and TRBJ2-3, with 10 bases aligning to TRBD2. The CDR3 loop spans 16 amino acids. Germline assignment: CDR1 SGHTA and CDR2 FQGNSA. The V and J ends lost 5 bases and 0 bases, in that order; junction bases with no gene match: 5. CDR3 bases: TGTGCCAGCAGCCGGAGAGCGGGGGGGAGCACAGATACGCAGTATTTT. It yields the protein CASSRRAGGSTDTQYF.

This clonotype turned up a few times. V is TRBV30 and J is TRBJ1-2; TRBD1 matches at 7 bases. Germline V gene sequence: CDR1 GTSNPN, CDR2 SVGIG (reference sequence). The ends lost 5 bases at V and 8 bases at J; junction bases unmatched: 11. This CDR3 comprises 13 residues. In DNA, the CDR3 is TGTGCCTGGGAGACAGGGCCTCCTGGGGGCTACACCTTC. Protein product: CAWETGPPGGYTF.

This clonotype was observed a few times. V and J are TRBV20-1 and TRBJ2-1; possibly TRBD1 for D (5 bases). This CDR3 region has 13 residues. V was shortened by 0 bases and J by 6 bases, with 9 bases between the two germline ends. The V gene's germline CDR1 is DFQATT and CDR2 SNEGSKA (reference sequence). The CDR3: CSARDFQGNEQFF. The CDR3, as DNA: TGCAGTGCTAGAGATTTCCAGGGCAATGAGCAGTTCTTC.

The chain joins TRBV7-9 to TRBJ1-1; D is unresolved. There are 14 residues in the CDR3. Germline values: CDR1 SEHNR, CDR2 FQNEAQ (reference sequence). Trimming took 5 bases from V and 4 from J, leaving 14 bases between them. CDR3 in amino acids: CASSGGKGGTEAFF. CDR3 DNA sequence: TGTGCCAGCAGCGGAGGAAAGGGCGGCACTGAAGCTTTCTTT.

The chain recombines TRBV7-9 with TRBJ2-7; tentatively, D is TRBD2 (5 bases). V lost 1 base to trimming and J lost 0 bases, with 16 bases between them. This CDR3 is 17 amino acids long. Germline lookup yields CDR1 SEHNR and CDR2 FQNEAQ (reference sequence). CDR3 bases: TGTGCCAGCAGCTTAGAAGTTCGGCTAGCCATCTCCTACGAGCAGTACTTC. Translating gives CASSLEVRLAISYEQYF.

This clonotype has more than one count but fewer than ten. The chain has TRBV27 and TRBJ1-2; no definite D call. V was cut by 0 bases and J by 8 bases, with 13 bases left in between. Germline CDR1 is MNHEY and CDR2 is SMNVEV (reference sequence). The CDR3 spans 14 residues. CDR3 sequence reads: CASSLSPGIGGYTF. The CDR3 region has the DNA TGTGCCAGCAGTTTATCTCCCGGGATTGGGGGCTACACCTTC.

The rearrangement links TRBV18 to TRBJ1-2; the D gene is possibly TRBD1 (5 bases). The CDR3 totals 16 residues. Per germline, CDR1 KGHSH and CDR2 LQKENI. Between the trimmed V and J ends, which lost 3 bases and 7 bases, there was a span of 21 bases. The CDR3 nucleotides read TGTGCCAGCTCACCTAATCCGGCCAGTGTTGGGGGTGGCTACACCTTC. Encoded protein: CASSPNPASVGGGYTF.

This clonotype was counted between two and nine times. V is TRBV2 and J is TRBJ2-5; D gene uncertain. Looked up from germline, CDR1 is SNHLY and CDR2 is FYNNEI. CDR3 length equals 14 residues. V dropped 3 bases and J dropped 5 bases, with 13 bases sitting between them. CDR3 region: CASSDLAEWETQYF. The CDR3 nucleotides read TGTGCCAGCAGTGATTTGGCTGAATGGGAGACCCAGTACTTC.

This clonotype was recorded many times. Here the CDR3 DNA reads TGTGCCAGCAGTAAAGACTTCTACGAGCAGTACTTC. This codes for CASSKDFYEQYF. This rearrangement joins TRBV6-2 or TRBV6-3 to TRBJ2-7; no reliable D call. V was cut by 5 bases and J by 3 bases, with 8 bases left in between. Germline lookup yields CDR1 MNHEY and CDR2 SVGEGT. This CDR3 has 12 amino acids.

This clonotype was observed a few times. The V gene is TRBV24-1, the J gene TRBJ1-5; 12 bases fit TRBD1. The CDR3 is 14 amino acids. Losses at the gene ends were 3 bases for V and 11 bases for J; bases not matched to a gene: 4. Germline V gives CDR1 KGHDR, CDR2 SFDVKD. CDR3 loop: CATSDAGTGGSQHF. For the CDR3, the DNA is TGTGCCACCAGTGATGCCGGGACAGGGGGCTCCCAGCATTTT.

V gene TRBV7-2 combines with J gene TRBJ1-3; D gene unclear. V gave up 1 base and J gave up 4 bases, with 14 bases separating them. The germline V gene has CDR1 SGHTA and CDR2 FQGNSA. The CDR3 has 16 amino acids. This CDR3 reads CASSLVSRIVGNTIYF. DNA of the CDR3: TGTGCCAGCAGCTTAGTGTCTCGGATAGTCGGAAACACCATATATTTT. The whole variable domain, remainder taken from reference TRBV7-2 and TRBJ1-3, is GAGVSQSPSNKVTEKGKDVELRCDPISGHTALYWYRQSLGQGLEFLIYFQGNSAPDKSGLPSDRFSAERTGGSVSTLTIQRTQQEDSAVYLCASSLVSRIVGNTIYFGEGSWLTVV.

The chain couples TRBV7-9 to TRBJ1-1; 7 bases are shared with TRBD1. CDR3 length equals 16 residues. Germline V CDR1 and CDR2: SEHNR, FQNEAQ (reference sequence). Trimming at V came to 3 bases and at J to 3 bases, leaving 10 bases not matched to a gene. CDR3 in amino acids: CASSFNRGRRDTEAFF. DNA of the CDR3: TGTGCCAGCAGCTTTAACAGGGGTCGTAGGGACACTGAAGCTTTCTTT.

This chain uses TRBV9 with TRBJ2-5; 7 nucleotides match TRBD2. Trimming took 3 bases from V and 0 from J; bases not matched to a gene: 8. Germline V CDR1 and CDR2: SGDLS, YYNGEE. This CDR3 contains 16 residues. The DNA of the CDR3 is TGTGCCAGCAGCGCCGGGACTACACAGTACCAAGAGACCCAGTACTTC. This codes for CASSAGTTQYQETQYF.

At least ten counts were recorded for this clonotype. The CDR3 coding sequence is TGTGCCAGCAGTCCGAGCGGGGGTGACAATCAGCCCCAGCATTTT. Encoded protein: CASSPSGGDNQPQHF. V usage is TRBV12-3 or TRBV12-4 and J usage is TRBJ1-5; the D gene is possibly TRBD1 (5 bases). The CDR3 runs to 15 residues. Trimming took off 5 bases at V and 3 bases at J, with 14 bases between the two ends.

This chain links TRBV5-6 with TRBJ2-1, with a tentative D call TRBD1 (5 bases). Trimming pared 0 bases from V and 10 bases from J, leaving 11 bases between. The CDR3 spans 13 residues. Germline V gene lookup returns CDR1 SGHDT and CDR2 YYEEEE. The CDR3 spells CASSLEGPYEQFF. In DNA form, the CDR3 reads TGTGCCAGCAGCTTGGAGGGGCCTTACGAGCAGTTCTTC.

This clonotype was found a few times. The chain carries TRBV18 and TRBJ1-3; TRBD1 might be the D (6 bases). Germline V gives CDR1 KGHSH, CDR2 LQKENI. Trimming removed 0 bases from V and 9 bases from J, with 18 bases in between. The CDR3 loop spans 16 amino acids. The chain's CDR3 is CASSPPQGPSQRTIYF. DNA for the CDR3: TGTGCCAGCTCACCACCGCAGGGGCCATCTCAACGCACCATATATTTT.

The chain has TRBV28 and TRBJ2-2; 11 nucleotides agree with TRBD1. The junction had 6 bases not matched to a gene; V was cut back by 4 bases and J by 5 bases. The germline V gene encodes CDR1 MDHEN and CDR2 SYDVKM. This CDR3 is built from 16 residues. The CDR3 sequence: CASSSPGTGGTGELFF. Here the CDR3 DNA reads TGTGCCAGCAGTTCCCCCGGGACAGGGGGGACCGGGGAGCTGTTTTTT.

This clonotype was seen only a few times. The gene calls are TRBV20-1 and TRBJ1-2; the D is unclear. CDR1 is DFQATT, CDR2 SNEGSKA, per germline (reference sequence). The ends were cut back, 3 bases at V and 10 bases at J, with 6 bases in the middle. The CDR3 covers 9 residues. The CDR3 protein is CSARGPYTF. CDR3 DNA sequence: TGCAGTGCTAGGGGTCCCTACACCTTC.